This T cell receptor beta chain was sequenced for a study of blood T cell repertoires in COVID-19 (dated by TCRdb to 2020 to 2021). Regarding the research as a whole: Samples covering the acute and convalescent phases of COVID-19 were provided by collaborators in the United States, Italy and Spain. Subjects who had been exposed to COVID-19, were actively infected with it, or had recovered from it provided the deeply sampled blood TCRbeta repertoires that made up the dataset. The material from the prospective study consisted of cDNA or gDNA derived from T cells, B-cell-depleted T cells, or PBMCs. Samples came from the ongoing ImmuneRACE study (first 160 participants) plus 1,254 subjects from 6 global collaborators. Sample metadata almost always included a de-identified subject ID, COVID-19 status, age in years and sex. The repertoires were released in a freely available public database meant as a resource for research on the immune response to SARS-CoV-2. Where available, HLA class I and class II types were obtained from metadata supplied by the sample provider rather than from assay-based typing.

General study outcomes and caveats: Clinical and demographic metadata were provided uncurated, with the amount varying by source and participant.

Participants in the prospective study were enrolled through a virtual design, were aged about 18 to 100 years, and lived in roughly 24 United States geographic areas. Cohort assignment in the prospective study relied on participant-reported clinical history from a screening survey and a study questionnaire. ImmuneRACE Cohort 3 recovered participants were defined by two consecutive negative NP/OP PCR tests, healthcare professional clearance, or symptom resolution. Each participant in the prospective study had whole blood, serum and a nasopharyngeal or oropharyngeal swab collected by mobile phlebotomists. Over a roughly two-month period, participants in the prospective study had the option of providing additional blood draws and questionnaires. Prospective study blood samples were shipped either frozen or at room temperature before DNA extraction. The immunoSEQ Assay, a bias-controlled multiplex PCR, was used to amplify TCRbeta CDR3 regions from genomic DNA. In the paper's pipeline: The number of nucleated cells in each sample was estimated by amplification of reference gene primers within the assay. To quantify the absolute abundance of each unique TCRbeta CDR3 rearrangement, sequence reads were collapsed and filtered. For each sample, productive Simpson clonality was calculated as the square root of Simpson's diversity index across productive rearrangements. TCRdb mirrors the immuneACCESS table, restricted to in-frame sequences. Some clones are absent from its copies; in checked studies, under half trace to an unresolved V gene, and the reason for the others is unknown. V, J and clone size reflect that table, while D and trimming were determined from the DNA. In this sample the table shows approximately 170,000 clones, roughly 80% of which occur a single time. In total, the top ten clones hold approximately 12% of the sample.

Reading from cysteine to phenylalanine, the CDR3 counts 16 amino acids. Only the CDR3 part of the read is kept: 48 bases, read in frame from the first base. V drops 4 bases and J drops 5 bases, leaving 20 bases in between. In the germline V gene (reference sequence), CDR1 corresponds to LNHDA and CDR2 to SQIVND. Comments on this clone: No antigen is known for it. Nothing much larger sits one base from this clone, and base qualities are not available.

The sequenced sample was PBMCs or T cells enriched from blood (not recorded which). The chain employs TRBV19 and TRBJ1-2, and the D gene may be TRBD1, 6 bases matching. The source is a middle-aged man who had recovered from COVID-19. DNA sequence: TGTGCCAGTAGTACCTCCCGACAATCCCAGGGGTATGGCTACACCTTC. The translation is CASSTSRQSQGYGYTF.